The table lists the clone carrying this TCR beta chain with a count of one. These data are taken from a study of blood T cell repertoires in COVID-19. In germline, CDR1 is SGHRS, CDR2 YFSETQ. The CDR3 runs 15 residues. Trimming pared 1 base from V and 0 bases from J, leaving 10 bases between. The assay was immunoSEQ multiplex PCR, and TCRdb's table has in-frame clones only and misses some. This sample has around 150,000 clones, with about 85% found just once. The receptor was derived from a woman aged 55-69 years with COVID-19, enrolled during active disease. Material for sequencing was peripheral blood. The chain has TRBV5-1 and TRBJ1-2; tentatively, D is TRBD1 (5 bases). CDR3 bases: TGCGCCAGCAGCTTGTCGGACACTACTAACTATGGCTACACCTTC. It specifies CASSLSDTTNYGYTF.